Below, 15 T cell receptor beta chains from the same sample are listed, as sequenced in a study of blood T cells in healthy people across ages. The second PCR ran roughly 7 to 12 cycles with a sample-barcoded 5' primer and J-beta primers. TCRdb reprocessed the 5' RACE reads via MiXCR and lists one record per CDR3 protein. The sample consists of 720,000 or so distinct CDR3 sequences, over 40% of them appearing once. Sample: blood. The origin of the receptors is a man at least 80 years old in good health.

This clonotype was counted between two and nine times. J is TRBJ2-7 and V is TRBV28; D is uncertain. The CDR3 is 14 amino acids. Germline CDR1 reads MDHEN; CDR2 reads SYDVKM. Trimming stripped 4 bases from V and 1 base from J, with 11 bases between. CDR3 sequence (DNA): TGTGCCAGCAGTTCCAAGCCAGGTTCCTACGAGCAGTACTTC. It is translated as CASSSKPGSYEQYF.

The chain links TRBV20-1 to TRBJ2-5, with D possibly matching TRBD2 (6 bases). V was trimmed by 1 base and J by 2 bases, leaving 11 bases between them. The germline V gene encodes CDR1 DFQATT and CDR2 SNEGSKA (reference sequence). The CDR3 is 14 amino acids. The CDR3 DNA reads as TGCAGTGCTAGAGTTCCGGGACTTCAAGAGACCCAGTACTTC. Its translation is CSARVPGLQETQYF.

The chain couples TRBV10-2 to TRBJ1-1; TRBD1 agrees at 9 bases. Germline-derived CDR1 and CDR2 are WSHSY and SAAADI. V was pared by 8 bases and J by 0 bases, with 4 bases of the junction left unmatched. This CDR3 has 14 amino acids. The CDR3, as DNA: TGCGCCAGCGGGGGACAGGGTATGAACACTGAAGCTTTCTTT. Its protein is CASGGQGMNTEAFF.

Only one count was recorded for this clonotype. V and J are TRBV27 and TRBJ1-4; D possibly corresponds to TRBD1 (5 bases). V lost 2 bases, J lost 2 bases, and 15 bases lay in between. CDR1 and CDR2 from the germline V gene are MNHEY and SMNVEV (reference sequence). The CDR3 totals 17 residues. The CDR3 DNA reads TGTGCCAGCAGTTTAAGGAGCAGGGCGTGGACTAATGAAAAACTGTTTTTT. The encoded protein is CASSLRSRAWTNEKLFF.

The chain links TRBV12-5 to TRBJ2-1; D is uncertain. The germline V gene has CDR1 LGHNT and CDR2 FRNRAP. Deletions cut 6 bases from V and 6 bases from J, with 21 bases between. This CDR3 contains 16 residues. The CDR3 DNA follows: TGTGCTAGTGGGCCGATGGTTCCAGTTACCTGCAATGAGCAGTTCTTC. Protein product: CASGPMVPVTCNEQFF. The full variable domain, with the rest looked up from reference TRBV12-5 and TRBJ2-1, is DARVTQTPRHKVTEMGQEVTMRCQPILGHNTVFWYRQTMMQGLELLAYFRNRAPLDDSGMPKDRFSAEMPDATLATLKIQPSEPRDSAVYFCASGPMVPVTCNEQFFGPGTRLTVL.

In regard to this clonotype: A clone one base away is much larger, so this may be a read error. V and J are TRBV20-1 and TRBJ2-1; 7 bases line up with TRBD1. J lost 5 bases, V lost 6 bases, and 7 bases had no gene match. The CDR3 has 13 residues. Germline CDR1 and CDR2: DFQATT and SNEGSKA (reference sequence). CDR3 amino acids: CSATGQSHNEQFF. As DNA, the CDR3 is TGCAGTGCCACGGGACAGAGCCACAATGAGCAGTTCTTC.

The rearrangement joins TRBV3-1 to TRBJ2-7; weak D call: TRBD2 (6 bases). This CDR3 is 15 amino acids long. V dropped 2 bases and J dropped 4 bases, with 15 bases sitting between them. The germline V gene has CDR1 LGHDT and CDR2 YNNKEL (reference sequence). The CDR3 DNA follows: TGTGCCAGCAGCCAACACGGGGACTGGGGTTACGAGCAGTACTTC. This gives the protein CASSQHGDWGYEQYF.

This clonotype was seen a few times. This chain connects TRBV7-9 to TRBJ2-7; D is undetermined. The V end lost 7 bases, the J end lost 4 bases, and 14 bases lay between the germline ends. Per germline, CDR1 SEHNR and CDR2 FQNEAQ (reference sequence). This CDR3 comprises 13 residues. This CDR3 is CASNSDSRYEQYF. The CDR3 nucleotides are TGTGCCAGCAACTCTGACTCCCGGTACGAGCAGTACTTC.

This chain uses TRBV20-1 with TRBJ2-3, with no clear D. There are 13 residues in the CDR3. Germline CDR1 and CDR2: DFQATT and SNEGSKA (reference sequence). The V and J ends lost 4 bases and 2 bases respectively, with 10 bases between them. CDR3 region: CSAIGHPTDTQYF. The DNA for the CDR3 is TGCAGTGCTATAGGGCACCCCACAGATACGCAGTATTTT.

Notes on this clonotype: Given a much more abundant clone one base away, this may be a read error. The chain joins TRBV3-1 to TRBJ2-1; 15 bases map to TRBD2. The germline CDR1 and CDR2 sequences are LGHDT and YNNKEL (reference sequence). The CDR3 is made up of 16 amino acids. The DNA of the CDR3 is TGTGCCTGCAGGCCGGGACTAGCGGGGGGTGACAATGAGCAGTTCTTC. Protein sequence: CACRPGLAGGDNEQFF.

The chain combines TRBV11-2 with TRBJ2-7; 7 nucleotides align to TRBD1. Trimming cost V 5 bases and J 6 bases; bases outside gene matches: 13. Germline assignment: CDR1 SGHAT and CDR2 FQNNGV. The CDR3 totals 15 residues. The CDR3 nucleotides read TGTGCCAGCAGCAGAGAGAGAGCGACAGGGAGCGAGCAGTACTTC. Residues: CASSRERATGSEQYF.

The CDR3 DNA reads as TGCAGCGCCGAGGCGGGGGGCGCGATGGACACTGAAGCTTTCTTT. Its protein is CSAEAGGAMDTEAFF. The chain uses TRBV29-1 and TRBJ1-1; a weak D match, TRBD1 (6 bases). CDR3 length: 15 residues. CDR1 is SQVTM and CDR2 is ANQGSEA in the germline V gene. Trimming stripped 7 bases from V and 3 bases from J, with 21 bases between.

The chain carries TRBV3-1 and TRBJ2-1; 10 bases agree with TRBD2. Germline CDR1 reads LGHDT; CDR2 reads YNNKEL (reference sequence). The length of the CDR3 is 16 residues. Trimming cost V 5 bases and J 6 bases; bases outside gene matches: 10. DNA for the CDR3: TGTGCCAGCAGCTTGCGACTAGCGGGCGGAGCCAATGAGCAGTTCTTC. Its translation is CASSLRLAGGANEQFF.

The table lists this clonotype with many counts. The CDR3 reads CSATGGPQPQHF. CDR3 in DNA: TGCAGTGCCACAGGGGGCCCTCAGCCCCAGCATTTT. This chain connects TRBV20-1 to TRBJ1-5; 9 bases fit TRBD1. Trimming at V came to 6 bases and at J to 6 bases, leaving 3 bases not matched to a gene. The V gene's germline CDR1 is DFQATT and CDR2 SNEGSKA (reference sequence). The CDR3 spans 12 residues.

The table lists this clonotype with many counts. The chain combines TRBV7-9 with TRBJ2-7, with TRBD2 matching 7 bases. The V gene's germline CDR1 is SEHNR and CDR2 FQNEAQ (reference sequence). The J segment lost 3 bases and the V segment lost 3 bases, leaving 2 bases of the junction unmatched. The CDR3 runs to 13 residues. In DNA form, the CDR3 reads TGTGCCAGCAGCTTGACTAGCTACTACGAGCAGTACTTC. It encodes CASSLTSYYEQYF.